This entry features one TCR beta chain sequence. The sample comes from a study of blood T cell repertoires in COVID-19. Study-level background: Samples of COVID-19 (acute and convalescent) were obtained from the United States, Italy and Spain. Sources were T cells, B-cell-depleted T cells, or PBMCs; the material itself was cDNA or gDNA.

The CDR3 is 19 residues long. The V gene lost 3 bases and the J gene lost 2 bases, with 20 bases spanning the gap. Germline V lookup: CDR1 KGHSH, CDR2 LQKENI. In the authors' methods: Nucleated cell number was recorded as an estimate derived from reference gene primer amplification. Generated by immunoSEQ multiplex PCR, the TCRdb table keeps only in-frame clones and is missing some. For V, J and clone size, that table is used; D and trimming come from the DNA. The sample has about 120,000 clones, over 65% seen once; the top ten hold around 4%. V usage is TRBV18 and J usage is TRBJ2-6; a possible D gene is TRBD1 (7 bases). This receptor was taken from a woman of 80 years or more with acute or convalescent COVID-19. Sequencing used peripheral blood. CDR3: CASSPIVLQGGAGANVLTF. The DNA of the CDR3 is TGTGCCAGCTCACCTATCGTCCTGCAGGGGGGTGCTGGGGCCAACGTCCTGACTTTC.